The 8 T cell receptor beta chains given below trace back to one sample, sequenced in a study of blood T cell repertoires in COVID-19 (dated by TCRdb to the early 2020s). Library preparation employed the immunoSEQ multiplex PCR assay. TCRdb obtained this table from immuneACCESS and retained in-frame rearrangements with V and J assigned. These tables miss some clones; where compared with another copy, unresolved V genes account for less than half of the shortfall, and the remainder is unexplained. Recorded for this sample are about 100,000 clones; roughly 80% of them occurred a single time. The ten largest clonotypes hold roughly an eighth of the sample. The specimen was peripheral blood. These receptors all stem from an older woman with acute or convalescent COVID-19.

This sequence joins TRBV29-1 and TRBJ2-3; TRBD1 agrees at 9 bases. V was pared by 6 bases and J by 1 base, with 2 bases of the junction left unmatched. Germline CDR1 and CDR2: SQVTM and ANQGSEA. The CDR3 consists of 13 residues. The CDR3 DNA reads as TGCAGCGTGGACAGGGGCGGCACAGATACGCAGTATTTT. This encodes CSVDRGGTDTQYF.

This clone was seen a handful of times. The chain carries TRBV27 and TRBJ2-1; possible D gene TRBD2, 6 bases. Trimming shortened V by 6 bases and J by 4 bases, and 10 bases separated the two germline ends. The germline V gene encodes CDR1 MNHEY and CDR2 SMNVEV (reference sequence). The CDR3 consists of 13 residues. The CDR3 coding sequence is TGTGCCAGCAGCTTAGCGGTTTACAATGAGCAGTTCTTC. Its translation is CASSLAVYNEQFF.

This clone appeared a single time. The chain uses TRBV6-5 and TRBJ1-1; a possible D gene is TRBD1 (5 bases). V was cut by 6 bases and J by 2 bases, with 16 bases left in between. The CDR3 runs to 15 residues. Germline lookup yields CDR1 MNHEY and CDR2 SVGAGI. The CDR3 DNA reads TGTGCCAGCAGGGGCCAGCAGGGACTTAACACTGAAGCTTTCTTT. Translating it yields CASRGQQGLNTEAFF.

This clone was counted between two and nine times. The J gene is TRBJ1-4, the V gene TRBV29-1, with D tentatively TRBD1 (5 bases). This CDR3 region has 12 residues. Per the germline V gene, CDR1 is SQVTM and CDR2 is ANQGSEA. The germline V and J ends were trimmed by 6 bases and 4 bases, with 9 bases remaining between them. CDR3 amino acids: CSVGDFNEKLFF. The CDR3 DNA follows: TGCAGCGTGGGGGACTTTAATGAAAAACTGTTTTTT.

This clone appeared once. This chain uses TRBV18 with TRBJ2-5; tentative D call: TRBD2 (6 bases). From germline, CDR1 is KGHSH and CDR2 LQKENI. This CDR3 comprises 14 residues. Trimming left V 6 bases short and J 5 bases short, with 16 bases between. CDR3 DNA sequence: TGTGCCAGCTCCCCGGGAGTAGCGGTGGAGACCCAGTACTTC. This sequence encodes CASSPGVAVETQYF.

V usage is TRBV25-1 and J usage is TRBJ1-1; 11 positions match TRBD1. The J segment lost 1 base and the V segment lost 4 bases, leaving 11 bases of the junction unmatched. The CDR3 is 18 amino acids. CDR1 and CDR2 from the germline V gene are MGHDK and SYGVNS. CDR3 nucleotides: TGTGCCAGCAGTGGTCCCGGGACAGGGGGAATTACGAACACTGAAGCTTTCTTT. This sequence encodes CASSGPGTGGITNTEAFF.

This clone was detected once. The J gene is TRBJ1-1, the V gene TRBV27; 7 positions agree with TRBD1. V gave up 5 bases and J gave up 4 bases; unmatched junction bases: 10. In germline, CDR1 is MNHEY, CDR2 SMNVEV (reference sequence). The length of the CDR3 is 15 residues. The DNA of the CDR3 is TGTGCCAGCAGTGGCGACAGGGCCCAGAGCACTGAAGCTTTCTTT. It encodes CASSGDRAQSTEAFF.

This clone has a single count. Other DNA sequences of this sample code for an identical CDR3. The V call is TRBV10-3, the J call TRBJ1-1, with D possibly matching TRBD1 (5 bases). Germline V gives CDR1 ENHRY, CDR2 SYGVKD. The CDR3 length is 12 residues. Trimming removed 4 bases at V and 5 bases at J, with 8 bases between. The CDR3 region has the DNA TGTGCCATCAGTGGGGGGGGAACTGAAGCTTTCTTT. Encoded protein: CAISGGGTEAFF.